Below, 16 T cell receptor beta chains from the same sample are listed, as sequenced in a study of blood T cell repertoires in COVID-19 (dated by TCRdb to the early 2020s). To prepare the library, the immunoSEQ multiplex PCR assay was applied. TCRdb holds this immuneACCESS table with in-frame rearrangements only. Some clones are missing; in checked studies, unresolved V genes explain under half, and the rest has no known cause. The sample table holds around 97,000 clones, of which around four fifths were seen once. Roughly a tenth of the sample rests with the top ten. Sample: peripheral blood. The receptors were sampled from a man between 65 and 85 years old with acute or convalescent COVID-19.

This clone was detected only a few times. The chain is built from TRBV18 and TRBJ1-1; tentative D call: TRBD1 (5 bases). V shed 8 bases and J shed 7 bases, with 20 bases lying between them. The germline gives CDR1 KGHSH, CDR2 LQKENI. The CDR3 totals 14 residues. The CDR3 loop reads CASTELRGGNEAFF. The CDR3 DNA reads TGTGCCAGCACAGAACTGCGGGGGGGAAATGAAGCTTTCTTT.

The rearrangement uses TRBV29-1 and TRBJ2-7; 7 bases are shared with TRBD2. Trimming removed 3 bases from V and 4 bases from J; junction bases left unmatched: 9. The V gene's germline CDR1 is SQVTM and CDR2 ANQGSEA. The CDR3 extends over 14 amino acids. CDR3 DNA sequence: TGCAGCGTTGAGGAAGGCGGGAGACGATACGAGCAGTACTTC. Translation: CSVEEGGRRYEQYF.

CDR3 amino acids: CASSLARQSISGNTIYF. In DNA form, the CDR3 reads TGTGCCAGCAGCTTAGCCCGACAGAGCATCTCTGGAAACACCATATATTTT. The V call is TRBV7-8, the J call TRBJ1-3, with TRBD1 as a possible D gene (5 bases). This CDR3 has 17 residues. Germline V gene data show CDR1 as SGHVS and CDR2 as FQNEAQ. Trimming cost V 0 bases and J 0 bases, with 12 bases left between them. The variable domain in full, with the rest retrieved from reference TRBV7-8 and TRBJ1-3, is GAGVSQSPRYKVAKRGQDVALRCDPISGHVSLFWYQQALGQGPEFLTYFQNEAQLDKSGLPSDRFFAERPEGSVSTLKIQRTQQEDSAVYLCASSLARQSISGNTIYFGEGSWLTVV.

DNA for the CDR3: TGTGCCAGCAGCCAAAGGACAGGGCCCACCGGGGAGCTGTTTTTT. Translating it yields CASSQRTGPTGELFF. The chain recombines TRBV3-1 (or the pseudogene TRBV3-2) with TRBJ2-2, with TRBD1 matching 8 bases. The CDR3 runs to 15 residues. Trimming at V came to 2 bases and at J to 4 bases, leaving 3 bases not matched to a gene. Germline V lookup: CDR1 LGHDT, CDR2 YNNKEL (reference sequence).

V gene TRBV15 combines with J gene TRBJ2-6; D gene uncertain. CDR3 size: 14 residues. The V end lost 5 bases, the J end lost 0 bases, and 5 bases lay between the germline ends. Germline V gene sequence: CDR1 LNHNV, CDR2 YYDKDF (reference sequence). CDR3 amino acids: CATSPHSGANVLTF. The CDR3 DNA is TGTGCCACCAGCCCCCACTCTGGGGCCAACGTCCTGACTTTC.

The V call is TRBV30, the J call TRBJ1-1; 7 bases are a match to TRBD1. This CDR3 spans 16 amino acids. J was trimmed by 1 base and V by 2 bases; bases with no gene match: 10. Germline V gene data show CDR1 as GTSNPN and CDR2 as SVGIG (reference sequence). Here the CDR3 DNA reads TGTGCCTGGAGTAAACCGACAGGGAAATCGAACACTGAAGCTTTCTTT. Translated, it gives CAWSKPTGKSNTEAFF.

The rearrangement uses TRBV7-9 and TRBJ2-3; 8 bases are a match to TRBD2. The germline CDR1 and CDR2 sequences are SEHNR and FQNEAQ (reference sequence). Trimming cost V 6 bases and J 14 bases; bases outside gene matches: 22. CDR3 length equals 16 residues. CDR3 DNA sequence: TGTGCCAGCAGTACGAGGAGCGGGAGAGGATCCCTAATCCCGTATTTT. This encodes CASSTRSGRGSLIPYF.

The chain has TRBV6-6 and TRBJ1-5; D possibly corresponds to TRBD1 (5 bases). V lost 5 bases and J lost 2, with 13 bases in between. The germline V gene encodes CDR1 MNHNY and CDR2 SVGAGI (reference sequence). The CDR3 has 15 amino acids. The CDR3 is CASSSGGRRNQPQHF. CDR3 nucleotide sequence: TGTGCCAGCAGTAGTGGGGGGAGGCGCAATCAGCCCCAGCATTTT.

The CDR3: CASSHAGEGVMKKLFF. The DNA for the CDR3 is TGTGCCAGCAGCCATGCGGGGGAAGGAGTCATGAAAAAACTGTTTTTT. J is TRBJ1-4 and V is TRBV5-4; D perhaps matches TRBD1 (5 bases). Germline V gives CDR1 SGHNT, CDR2 YYREEE (reference sequence). The CDR3 contains 16 residues. Trimming stripped 4 bases from V and 9 bases from J, with 22 bases between.

The rearrangement links TRBV24-1 to TRBJ2-3, with 7 bases matching TRBD1. The CDR3 contains 13 residues. The germline V gene encodes CDR1 KGHDR and CDR2 SFDVKD. Losses at the gene ends were 9 bases for V and 2 bases for J; bases not matched to a gene: 4. Written as DNA, the CDR3 is TGTGCCACCCGGGACAGCTTCACAGATACGCAGTATTTT. This translates into CATRDSFTDTQYF.

This clone was detected only once. The chain recombines TRBV5-1 with TRBJ1-4; 9 nucleotides agree with TRBD1. Germline trimming cut 4 bases from V and 6 bases from J; bases unmatched to any gene: 7. The V gene's germline CDR1 is SGHRS and CDR2 YFSETQ. The CDR3 is 15 residues long. Written as DNA, the CDR3 is TGCGCCAGCAGCAAGGACAGGGGATTGGATGAAAAACTGTTTTTT. This codes for CASSKDRGLDEKLFF.

The J gene is TRBJ2-3, the V gene TRBV19; TRBD2 matches at 7 bases. V was pared by 5 bases and J by 2 bases, with 13 bases of the junction left unmatched. In germline, CDR1 is LNHDA, CDR2 SQIVND (reference sequence). This CDR3 region has 17 residues. CDR3 bases: TGTGCCAGTAGTTATTCACTTCTAGCGGAGACCACAGATACGCAGTATTTT. Encoded protein: CASSYSLLAETTDTQYF. The full variable domain, with the rest looked up from reference TRBV19 and TRBJ2-3, is DGGITQSPKYLFRKEGQNVTLSCEQNLNHDAMYWYRQDPGQGLRLIYYSQIVNDFQKGDIAEGYSVSREKKESFPLTVTSAQKNPTAFYLCASSYSLLAETTDTQYFGPGTRLTVL.

The rearrangement uses TRBV18 and TRBJ2-7, with TRBD1 as a possible D gene (6 bases). Between the trimmed V and J ends, which lost 3 bases and 6 bases, there was a span of 9 bases. CDR3 length equals 12 residues. Germline CDR1 KGHSH, CDR2 LQKENI. CDR3 DNA sequence: TGTGCCAGCTCACCTGGACAGAGCGAGCAGTACTTC. This gives the protein CASSPGQSEQYF.

V and J are TRBV15 and TRBJ1-2; D unresolved. The CDR3 sequence is 11 residues long. Trimming pared 3 bases from V and 14 bases from J, leaving 13 bases between. CDR1 and CDR2 from the germline V gene are LNHNV and YYDKDF (reference sequence). The CDR3: CATSSNFGLTF. The DNA of the CDR3 is TGTGCCACCAGCAGTAACTTCGGACTAACCTTC. The complete variable domain, with remaining parts taken from reference TRBV15 and TRBJ1-2, reads DAMVIQNPRYQVTQFGKPVTLSCSQTLNHNVMYWYQQKSSQAPKLLFHYYDKDFNNEADTPDNFQSRRPNTSFCFLDIRSPGLGDTAMYLCATSSNFGLTFGSGTRLTVV.

The chain links TRBV19 to TRBJ2-7; 13 nucleotides agree with TRBD2. V trimming: 3 bases; J trimming: 0 bases; junction bases outside the gene matches: 8. Per the germline V gene, CDR1 is LNHDA and CDR2 is SQIVND (reference sequence). The CDR3 spans 18 residues. The CDR3 protein is CASSIGGTSGKFSYEQYF. In DNA form, the CDR3 reads TGTGCCAGTAGTATCGGTGGGACTAGCGGGAAATTCTCCTACGAGCAGTACTTC. Based on the CDR3 plus reference TRBV19 and TRBJ2-7, the full variable domain is DGGITQSPKYLFRKEGQNVTLSCEQNLNHDAMYWYRQDPGQGLRLIYYSQIVNDFQKGDIAEGYSVSREKKESFPLTVTSAQKNPTAFYLCASSIGGTSGKFSYEQYFGPGTRLTVT.

The chain combines TRBV2 with TRBJ2-2; 9 bases align to TRBD1. The ends lost 7 bases at V and 4 bases at J; junction bases unmatched: 10. CDR3 length equals 16 residues. The germline V gene encodes CDR1 SNHLY and CDR2 FYNNEI. Here the CDR3 reads CASTYSLTGGTGELFF. The CDR3 region has the DNA TGTGCCAGCACCTATTCCCTGACAGGGGGCACCGGGGAGCTGTTTTTT.